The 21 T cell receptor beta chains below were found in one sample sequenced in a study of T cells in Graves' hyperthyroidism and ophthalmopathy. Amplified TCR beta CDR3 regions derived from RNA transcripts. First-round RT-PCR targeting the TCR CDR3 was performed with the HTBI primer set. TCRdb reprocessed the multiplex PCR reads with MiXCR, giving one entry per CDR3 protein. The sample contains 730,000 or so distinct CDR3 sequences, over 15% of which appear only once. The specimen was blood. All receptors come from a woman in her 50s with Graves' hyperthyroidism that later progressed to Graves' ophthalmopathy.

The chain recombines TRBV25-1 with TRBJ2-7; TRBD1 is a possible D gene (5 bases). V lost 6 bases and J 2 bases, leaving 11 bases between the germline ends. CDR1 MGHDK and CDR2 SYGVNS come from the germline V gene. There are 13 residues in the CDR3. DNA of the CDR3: TGTGCCAGCAGGGCAGGGTTACCCTACGAGCAGTACTTC. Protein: CASRAGLPYEQYF.

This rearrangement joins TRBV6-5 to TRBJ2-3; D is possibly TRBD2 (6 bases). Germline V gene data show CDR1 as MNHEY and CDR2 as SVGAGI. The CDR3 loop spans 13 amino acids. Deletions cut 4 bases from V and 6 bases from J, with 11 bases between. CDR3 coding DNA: TGTGCCAGCAGTTCCACCGGGGGTGATACGCAGTATTTT. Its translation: CASSSTGGDTQYF.

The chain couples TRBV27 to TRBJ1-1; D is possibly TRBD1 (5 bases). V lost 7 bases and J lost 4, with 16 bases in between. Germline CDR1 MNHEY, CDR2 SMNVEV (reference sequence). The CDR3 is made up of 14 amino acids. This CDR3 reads CASTQGNRGTEAFF. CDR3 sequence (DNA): TGTGCCAGCACCCAGGGTAACCGGGGCACTGAAGCTTTCTTT.

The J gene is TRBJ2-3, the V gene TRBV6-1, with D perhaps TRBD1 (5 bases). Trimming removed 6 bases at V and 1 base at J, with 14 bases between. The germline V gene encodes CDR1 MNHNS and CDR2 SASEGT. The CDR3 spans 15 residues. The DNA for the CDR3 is TGTGCCAGCAGCAACAGGTTACAAGGCACAGATACGCAGTATTTT. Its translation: CASSNRLQGTDTQYF.

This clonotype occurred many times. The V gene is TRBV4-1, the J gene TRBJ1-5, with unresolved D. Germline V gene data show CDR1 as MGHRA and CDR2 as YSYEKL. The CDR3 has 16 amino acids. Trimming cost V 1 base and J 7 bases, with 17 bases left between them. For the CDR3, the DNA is TGCGCCAGCAGCCAAGTCTGCTACAAGGGATGCCAGCCCCAGCATTTT. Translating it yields CASSQVCYKGCQPQHF.

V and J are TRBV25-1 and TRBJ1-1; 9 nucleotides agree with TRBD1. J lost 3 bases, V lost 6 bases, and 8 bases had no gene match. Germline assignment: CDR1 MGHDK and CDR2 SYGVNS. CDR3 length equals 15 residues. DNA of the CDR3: TGTGCCAGCAGAACAGGGGGCGCGTCGGACACTGAAGCTTTCTTT. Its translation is CASRTGGASDTEAFF.

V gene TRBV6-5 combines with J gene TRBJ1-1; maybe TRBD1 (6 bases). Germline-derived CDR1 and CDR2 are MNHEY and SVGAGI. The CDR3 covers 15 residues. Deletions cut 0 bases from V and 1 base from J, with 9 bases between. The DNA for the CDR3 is TGTGCCAGCAGTTACTCGAGGGGGGGGAACACTGAAGCTTTCTTT. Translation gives CASSYSRGGNTEAFF.

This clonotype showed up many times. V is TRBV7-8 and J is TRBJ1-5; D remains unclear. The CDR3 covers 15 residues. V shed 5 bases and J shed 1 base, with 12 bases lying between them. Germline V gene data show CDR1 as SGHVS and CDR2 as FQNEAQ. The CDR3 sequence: CASSPLWASNQPQHF. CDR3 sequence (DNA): TGTGCCAGCAGCCCCTTGTGGGCAAGCAATCAGCCCCAGCATTTT.

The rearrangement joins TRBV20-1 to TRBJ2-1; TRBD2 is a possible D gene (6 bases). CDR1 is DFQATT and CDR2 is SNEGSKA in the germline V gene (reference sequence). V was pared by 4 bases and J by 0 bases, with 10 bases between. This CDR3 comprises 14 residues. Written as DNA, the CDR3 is TGCAGTGCTACGGCGGGAAGCTCCTACAATGAGCAGTTCTTC. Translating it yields CSATAGSSYNEQFF.

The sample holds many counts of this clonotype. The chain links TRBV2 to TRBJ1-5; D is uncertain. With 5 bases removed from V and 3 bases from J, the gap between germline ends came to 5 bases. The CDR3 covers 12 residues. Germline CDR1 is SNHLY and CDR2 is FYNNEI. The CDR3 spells CASSPDNQPQHF. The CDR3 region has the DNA TGTGCCAGCAGTCCTGACAATCAGCCCCAGCATTTT. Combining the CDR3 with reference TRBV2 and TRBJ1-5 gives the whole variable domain EPEVTQTPSHQVTQMGQEVILRCVPISNHLYFYWYRQILGQKVEFLVSFYNNEISEKSEIFDDQFSVERPDGSNFTLKIRSTKLEDSAMYFCASSPDNQPQHFGDGTRLSIL.

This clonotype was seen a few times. CDR3 in DNA: TGTGCCAGCAGTTGGACCAAAATATCCTACAATGAGCAGTTCTTC. It is translated as CASSWTKISYNEQFF. The chain links TRBV27 to TRBJ2-1; D ambiguous. This CDR3 is built from 15 residues. Trimming took 4 bases from V and 1 from J, leaving 11 bases between them. Germline values: CDR1 MNHEY, CDR2 SMNVEV (reference sequence).

The CDR3 coding sequence is TGCGCCAGCAGCTGGGGGACAGGGGGCGCCTACGAGCAGTACTTC. Translation gives CASSWGTGGAYEQYF. J is TRBJ2-7 and V is TRBV5-1, with TRBD1 matching over 12 bases. Trimming took 3 bases from V and 2 from J; bases not matched to a gene: 3. Per germline, CDR1 SGHRS and CDR2 YFSETQ. This CDR3 region has 15 residues.

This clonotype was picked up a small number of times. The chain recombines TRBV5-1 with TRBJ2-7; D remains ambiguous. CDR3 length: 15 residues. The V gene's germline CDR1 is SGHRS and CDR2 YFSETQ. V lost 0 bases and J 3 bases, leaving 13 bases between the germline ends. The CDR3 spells CASSLVGLASYEQYF. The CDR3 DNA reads TGCGCCAGCAGCTTGGTGGGTCTCGCCAGCTACGAGCAGTACTTC.

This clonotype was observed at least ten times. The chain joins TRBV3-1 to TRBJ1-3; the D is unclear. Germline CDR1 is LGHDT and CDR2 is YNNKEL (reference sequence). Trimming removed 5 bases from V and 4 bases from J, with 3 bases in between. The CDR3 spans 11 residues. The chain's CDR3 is CASSSGNTIYF. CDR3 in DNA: TGTGCCAGCAGCTCCGGAAACACCATATATTTT.

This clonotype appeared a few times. As DNA, the CDR3 is TGTGCCAGCAGTGTACAGGGCTGGGACACCGGGGAGCTGTTTTTT. This translates into CASSVQGWDTGELFF. This rearrangement joins TRBV6-2 or TRBV6-3 to TRBJ2-2; a weak D match, TRBD1 (6 bases). CDR3 length: 15 residues. V was trimmed by 5 bases and J by 3 bases, leaving 13 bases between them. Germline CDR1 is MNHEY and CDR2 is SVGEGT.

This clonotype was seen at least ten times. The CDR3: CASGSGFNQPQHF. The CDR3 DNA sequence: TGTGCCAGCGGTAGTGGGTTCAATCAGCCCCAGCATTTT. The chain employs TRBV11-1 and TRBJ1-5; D gene ambiguous. CDR1 SGHAT and CDR2 FQDESV come from the germline V gene (reference sequence). This CDR3 contains 13 residues. The V end lost 8 bases, the J end lost 3 bases, and 11 bases lay between the germline ends. The complete variable domain, with remaining parts taken from reference TRBV11-1 and TRBJ1-5, reads EAEVAQSPRYKITEKSQAVAFWCDPISGHATLYWYRQILGQGPELLVQFQDESVVDDSQLPKDRFSAERLKGVDSTLKIQPAELGDSAMYLCASGSGFNQPQHFGDGTRLSIL.

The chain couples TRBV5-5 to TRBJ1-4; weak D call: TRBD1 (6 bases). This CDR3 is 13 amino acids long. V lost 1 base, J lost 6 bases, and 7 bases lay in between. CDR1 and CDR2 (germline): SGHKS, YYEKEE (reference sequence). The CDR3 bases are TGTGCCAGCAGCTTGAGACAGGATGAAAAACTGTTTTTT. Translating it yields CASSLRQDEKLFF.

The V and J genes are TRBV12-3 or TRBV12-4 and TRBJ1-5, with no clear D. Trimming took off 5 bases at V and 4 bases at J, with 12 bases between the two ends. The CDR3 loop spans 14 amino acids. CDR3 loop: CASSTLAGNQPQHF. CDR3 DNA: TGTGCCAGCAGTACCCTCGCGGGAAATCAGCCCCAGCATTTT.

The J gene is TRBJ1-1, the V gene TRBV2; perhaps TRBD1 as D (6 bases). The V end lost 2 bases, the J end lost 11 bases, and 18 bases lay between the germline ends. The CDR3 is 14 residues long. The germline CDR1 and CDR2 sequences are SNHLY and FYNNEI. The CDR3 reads CASSELGRGASAFF. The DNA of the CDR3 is TGTGCCAGCAGTGAACTGGGTAGGGGGGCCTCTGCTTTCTTT.

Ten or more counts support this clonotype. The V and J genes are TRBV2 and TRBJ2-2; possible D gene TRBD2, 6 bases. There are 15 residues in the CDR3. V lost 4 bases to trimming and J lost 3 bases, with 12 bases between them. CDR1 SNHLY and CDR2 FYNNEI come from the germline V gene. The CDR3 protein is CASSGRGADTGELFF. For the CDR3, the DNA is TGTGCCAGCAGTGGACGCGGGGCCGACACCGGGGAGCTGTTTTTT.

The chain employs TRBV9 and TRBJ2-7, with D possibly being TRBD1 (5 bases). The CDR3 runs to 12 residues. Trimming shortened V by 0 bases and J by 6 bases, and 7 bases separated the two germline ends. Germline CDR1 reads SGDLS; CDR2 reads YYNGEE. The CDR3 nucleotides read TGTGCCAGCAGCGTAGGTGGGGCCGAGCAGTACTTC. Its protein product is CASSVGGAEQYF.